A single sample is the source of the 20 T cell receptor beta chains below, sequenced in a study of T-cell reconstitution after alpha-beta-depleted transplantation in children. Unique molecular identifiers tagged the TCRbeta library. MiXCR was run by TCRdb on the PCR reads, yielding one entry per CDR3 protein. In the table there are more than 550,000 distinct CDR3 sequences, 10% of which are singletons. Material: PBMCs from the stem cell graft donor, obtained from the stem cell graft. Receptors were obtained from a human donor who donated a stem cell graft to a child with acute myeloid leukemia.

The V call is TRBV7-9, the J call TRBJ2-1, with D possibly matching TRBD2 (6 bases). CDR1 and CDR2 (germline): SEHNR, FQNEAQ (reference sequence). The V end was cut by 5 bases, the J end by 8 bases, with 19 bases between. This CDR3 is 15 amino acids long. This chain's CDR3 is CASSRPGLRADEQFF. CDR3 coding DNA: TGTGCCAGCAGCCGGCCGGGACTTAGAGCCGATGAGCAGTTCTTC. The entire variable domain, with the rest obtained from reference TRBV7-9 and TRBJ2-1, is as follows: DTGVSQNPRHKITKRGQNVTFRCDPISEHNRLYWYRQTLGQGPEFLTYFQNEAQLEKSRLLSDRFSAERPKGSFSTLEIQRTEQGDSAMYLCASSRPGLRADEQFFGPGTRLTVL.

This clonotype was recorded only once. This chain joins TRBV6-5 and TRBJ2-5, with TRBD2 matching 7 bases. Per the germline V gene, CDR1 is MNHEY and CDR2 is SVGAGI. The CDR3 loop spans 15 amino acids. With 2 bases clipped from V and 5 bases from J, the junction kept 8 bases outside the gene matches. The CDR3 region is CASSYTEGGRETQYF. CDR3 DNA: TGTGCCAGCAGTTACACGGAGGGAGGGAGGGAGACCCAGTACTTC.

The V gene is TRBV11-2, the J gene TRBJ2-3; 7 nucleotides agree with TRBD2. Germline assignment: CDR1 SGHAT and CDR2 FQNNGV. This CDR3 has 17 residues. Losses at the gene ends were 0 bases for V and 3 bases for J; bases not matched to a gene: 9. Written as DNA, the CDR3 is TGTGCCAGCAGCTTAGACCCGGCGGGAGTTGGGACAGATACGCAGTATTTT. It specifies CASSLDPAGVGTDTQYF.

This clonotype has ten or more counts. The chain links TRBV6-5 to TRBJ2-7, with D maybe TRBD1 (5 bases). Trimming took 2 bases from V and 3 from J, leaving 11 bases between them. In germline, CDR1 is MNHEY, CDR2 SVGAGI. This CDR3 has 14 amino acids. The CDR3 spells CASSYLQGLYEQYF. The CDR3 DNA sequence: TGTGCCAGCAGTTACCTCCAGGGCCTCTACGAGCAGTACTTC.

The chain has TRBV5-1 and TRBJ2-1; 11 bases map to TRBD2. The J segment lost 9 bases and the V segment lost 2 bases, leaving 7 bases of the junction unmatched. CDR1 and CDR2 from the germline V gene are SGHRS and YFSETQ. This CDR3 has 15 residues. DNA of the CDR3: TGCGCCAGCAGCTTTACTAGCGGGAGCTTGAGTGAGCAGTTCTTC. Translation: CASSFTSGSLSEQFF.

This chain uses TRBV24-1 with TRBJ1-1; 8 bases agree with TRBD1. The J segment lost 4 bases and the V segment lost 7 bases, leaving 7 bases of the junction unmatched. This CDR3 is 14 amino acids long. Germline CDR1 is KGHDR and CDR2 is SFDVKD. The CDR3 DNA reads as TGTGCCACCAGAGGACAGGGATCGGGCACTGAAGCTTTCTTT. Translated: CATRGQGSGTEAFF.

This clonotype appeared many times. V gene TRBV7-2 combines with J gene TRBJ2-1; D not certain. V lost 3 bases, J lost 6 bases, and 6 bases lay in between. The CDR3 spans 12 residues. From germline, CDR1 is SGHTA and CDR2 FQGNSA. CDR3 protein: CASSFLANEQFF. The CDR3 coding sequence is TGTGCCAGCAGCTTCCTCGCCAATGAGCAGTTCTTC.

This clonotype was seen a handful of times. The V and J genes are TRBV11-2 and TRBJ2-6; D may match TRBD1 or TRBD2 (5 bases each). Trimming removed 0 bases at V and 2 bases at J, with 14 bases between. The CDR3 sequence is 18 residues long. Germline V gene data show CDR1 as SGHAT and CDR2 as FQNNGV. CDR3 sequence (DNA): TGTGCCAGCAGCTTAGAGGGGGTAAGGGAAGCTGGGGCCAACGTCCTGACTTTC. Its translation: CASSLEGVREAGANVLTF.

In the case of this clonotype: Given a much more abundant clone one base away, this may be a read error. CDR3 bases: TGCAGTGCTAGACCGACTAGCGGGACCACCTACGAGCAGTACTTC. Translation: CSARPTSGTTYEQYF. V is TRBV20-1 and J is TRBJ2-7; TRBD2 matches 11 bases. From germline, CDR1 is DFQATT and CDR2 SNEGSKA (reference sequence). The V segment lost 2 bases and the J segment 2 bases; nucleotides outside the gene matches: 5. This CDR3 is built from 15 residues.

This clonotype showed up many times. The chain recombines TRBV12-3 or TRBV12-4 with TRBJ1-1; D is ambiguous. The CDR3 consists of 14 residues. The V gene lost 3 bases and the J gene lost 4 bases, with 12 bases spanning the gap. CDR3 coding DNA: TGTGCCAGCAGTTTTACGGGGAGAGGCACTGAAGCTTTCTTT. This translates into CASSFTGRGTEAFF.

The chain uses TRBV4-2 and TRBJ2-2; 9 bases are a match to TRBD2. Germline V gene sequence: CDR1 LGHNA, CDR2 YNFKEQ. The CDR3 totals 17 residues. J lost 0 bases, V lost 0 bases, and 2 bases had no gene match. CDR3 DNA sequence: TGTGCCAGCAGCCAAGATGGCGGGAGGGCGAACACCGGGGAGCTGTTTTTT. Translated, it gives CASSQDGGRANTGELFF.

CDR3 in amino acids: CASSPPGTQYF. The CDR3 region has the DNA TGTGCCAGCAGCCCCCCCGGAACGCAGTATTTT. This chain connects TRBV7-2 to TRBJ2-3; D not resolved. CDR1 and CDR2 from the germline V gene are SGHTA and FQGNSA. CDR3 length: 11 residues. The ends were cut back, 5 bases at V and 9 bases at J, with 9 bases in the middle. Combining the CDR3 with reference TRBV7-2 and TRBJ2-3 gives the whole variable domain GAGVSQSPSNKVTEKGKDVELRCDPISGHTALYWYRQSLGQGLEFLIYFQGNSAPDKSGLPSDRFSAERTGGSVSTLTIQRTQQEDSAVYLCASSPPGTQYFGPGTRLTVL.

This clonotype was observed a handful of times. The gene calls are TRBV5-1 and TRBJ2-7; TRBD2 matches 12 bases. CDR1 is SGHRS and CDR2 is YFSETQ in the germline V gene. J gave up 0 bases and V 0 bases, and 7 bases lay outside the gene matches. The length of the CDR3 is 18 residues. Here the CDR3 DNA reads TGCGCCAGCAGCTTGGATACTAGCGGGAGGACGAGCTCCTACGAGCAGTACTTC. Translated: CASSLDTSGRTSSYEQYF.

Notes on this clonotype: One junction end does not reproduce the germline sequence, and a read error may be involved. The chain has TRBV3-1 and TRBJ2-2; 10 bases are a match to TRBD2. CDR3 size: 19 residues. Per germline, CDR1 LGHDT and CDR2 YNNKEL (reference sequence). CDR3 in DNA: TGTGCCTGCAGTTCCGACTCTAGCGGGAGCGCGGAGAACACCGGGGAGCTGTTTTTT. Encoded protein: CACSSDSSGSAENTGELFF. Full variable domain (remainder filled in from reference TRBV3-1 and TRBJ2-2): DTAVSQTPKYLVTQMGNDKSIKCEQNLGHDTMYWYKQDSKKFLKIMFSYNNKELIINETVPNRFSPKSPDKAHLNLHINSLELGDSAVYFCACSSDSSGSAENTGELFFGEGSRLTVL.

In this sample, this clonotype turned up many times. CDR3 in amino acids: CASSRTGTLSYEQYF. The DNA of the CDR3 is TGCGCCAGCAGCCGAACCGGGACTCTCTCCTACGAGCAGTACTTC. The chain carries TRBV5-1 and TRBJ2-7, with D possibly TRBD2 on 6 matching bases. CDR3 length: 15 residues. Germline V CDR1 and CDR2: SGHRS, YFSETQ. V was trimmed by 4 bases and J by 0 bases, leaving 14 bases between them.

The V call is TRBV10-3, the J call TRBJ2-2, with D tentatively TRBD1 (6 bases). There are 15 residues in the CDR3. Trimming took off 3 bases at V and 1 base at J, with 9 bases between the two ends. Germline assignment: CDR1 ENHRY and CDR2 SYGVKD. The CDR3 spells CAISDRGGNTGELFF. In DNA, the CDR3 is TGTGCCATCAGTGATAGAGGGGGGAACACCGGGGAGCTGTTTTTT.

The chain joins TRBV29-1 to TRBJ2-7, with 9 positions matching TRBD1. This CDR3 is built from 13 residues. Trimming cost V 7 bases and J 3 bases; bases outside gene matches: 7. Germline values: CDR1 SQVTM, CDR2 ANQGSEA. The CDR3 loop reads CSATRDRVYEQYF. The CDR3 DNA reads as TGCAGCGCCACCCGGGACAGGGTCTACGAGCAGTACTTC.

There are a few counts of this clonotype. The V call is TRBV30, the J call TRBJ1-2; TRBD1 aligns across 10 bases. Germline V lookup: CDR1 GTSNPN, CDR2 SVGIG (reference sequence). The junction had 11 bases not matched to a gene; V was cut back by 3 bases and J by 10 bases. The CDR3 extends over 14 amino acids. Here the CDR3 DNA reads TGTGCCTGGAGCAGACAGGGGGCAAGGTGGGACTACACCTTC. Translating gives CAWSRQGARWDYTF.

This clonotype occurred a few times. The V gene is TRBV7-6, the J gene TRBJ2-5; D is ambiguous. Germline-derived CDR1 and CDR2 are SGHVS and FNYEAQ. The CDR3 consists of 14 residues. V was shortened by 3 bases and J by 5 bases, with 13 bases between the two germline ends. DNA for the CDR3: TGTGCCAGCAGCTTTTCGACGGCCTCGGAGACCCAGTACTTC. Its translation is CASSFSTASETQYF.

The J gene is TRBJ2-2, the V gene TRBV4-1; D might be TRBD1 (5 bases). V was pared by 1 base and J by 2 bases, with 26 bases between. Germline V gene lookup returns CDR1 MGHRA and CDR2 YSYEKL. The CDR3 extends over 21 amino acids. Here the CDR3 reads CASSQVIQGRGAGINTGELFF. CDR3 nucleotide sequence: TGCGCCAGCAGCCAAGTGATCCAGGGTAGGGGTGCCGGAATCAACACCGGGGAGCTGTTTTTT.